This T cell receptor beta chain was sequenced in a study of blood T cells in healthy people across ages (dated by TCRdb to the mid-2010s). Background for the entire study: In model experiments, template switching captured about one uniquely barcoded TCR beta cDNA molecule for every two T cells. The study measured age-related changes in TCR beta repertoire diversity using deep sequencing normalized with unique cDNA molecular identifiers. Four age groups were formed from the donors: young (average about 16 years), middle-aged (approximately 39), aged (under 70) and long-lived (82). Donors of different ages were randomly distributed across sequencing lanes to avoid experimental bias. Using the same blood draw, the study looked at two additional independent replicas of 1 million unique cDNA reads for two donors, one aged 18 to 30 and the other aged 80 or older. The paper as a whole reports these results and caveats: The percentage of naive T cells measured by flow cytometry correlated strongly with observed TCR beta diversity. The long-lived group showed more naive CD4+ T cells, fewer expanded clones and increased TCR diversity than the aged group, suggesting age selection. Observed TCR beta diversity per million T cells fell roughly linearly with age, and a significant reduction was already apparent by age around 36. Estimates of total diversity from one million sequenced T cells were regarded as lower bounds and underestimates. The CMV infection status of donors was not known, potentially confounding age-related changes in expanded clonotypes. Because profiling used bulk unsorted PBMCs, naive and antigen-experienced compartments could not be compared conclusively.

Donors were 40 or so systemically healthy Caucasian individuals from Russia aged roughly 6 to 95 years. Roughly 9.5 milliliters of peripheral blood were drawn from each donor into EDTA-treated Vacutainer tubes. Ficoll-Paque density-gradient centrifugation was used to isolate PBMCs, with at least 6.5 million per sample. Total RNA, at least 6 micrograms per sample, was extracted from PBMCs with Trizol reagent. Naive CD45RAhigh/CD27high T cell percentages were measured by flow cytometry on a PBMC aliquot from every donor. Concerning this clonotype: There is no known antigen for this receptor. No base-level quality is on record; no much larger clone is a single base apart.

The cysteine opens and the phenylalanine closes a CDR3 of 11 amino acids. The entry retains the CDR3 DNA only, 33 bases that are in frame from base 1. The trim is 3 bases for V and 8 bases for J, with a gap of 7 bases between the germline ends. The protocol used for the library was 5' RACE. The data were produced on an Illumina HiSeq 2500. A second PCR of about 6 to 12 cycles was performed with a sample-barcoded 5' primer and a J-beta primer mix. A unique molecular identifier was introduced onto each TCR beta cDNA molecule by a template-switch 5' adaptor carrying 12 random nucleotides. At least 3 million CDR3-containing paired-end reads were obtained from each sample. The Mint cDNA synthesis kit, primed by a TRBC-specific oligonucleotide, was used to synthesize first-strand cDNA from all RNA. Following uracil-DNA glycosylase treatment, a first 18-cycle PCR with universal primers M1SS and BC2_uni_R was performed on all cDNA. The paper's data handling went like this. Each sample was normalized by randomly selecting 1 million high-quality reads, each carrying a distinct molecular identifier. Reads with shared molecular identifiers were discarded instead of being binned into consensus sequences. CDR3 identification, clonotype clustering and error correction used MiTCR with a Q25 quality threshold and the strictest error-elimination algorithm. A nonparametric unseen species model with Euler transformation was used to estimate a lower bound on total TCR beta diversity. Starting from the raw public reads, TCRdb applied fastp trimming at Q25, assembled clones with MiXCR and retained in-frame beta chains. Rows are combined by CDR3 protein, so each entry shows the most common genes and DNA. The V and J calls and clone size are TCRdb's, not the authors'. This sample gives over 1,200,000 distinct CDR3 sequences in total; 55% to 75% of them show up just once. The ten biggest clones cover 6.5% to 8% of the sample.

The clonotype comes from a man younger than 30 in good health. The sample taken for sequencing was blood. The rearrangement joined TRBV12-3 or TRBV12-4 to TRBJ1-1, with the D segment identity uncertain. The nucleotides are TGTGCCAGCAGTTTCTTAAGAGAAGCTTTCTTT. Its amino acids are CASSFLREAFF.